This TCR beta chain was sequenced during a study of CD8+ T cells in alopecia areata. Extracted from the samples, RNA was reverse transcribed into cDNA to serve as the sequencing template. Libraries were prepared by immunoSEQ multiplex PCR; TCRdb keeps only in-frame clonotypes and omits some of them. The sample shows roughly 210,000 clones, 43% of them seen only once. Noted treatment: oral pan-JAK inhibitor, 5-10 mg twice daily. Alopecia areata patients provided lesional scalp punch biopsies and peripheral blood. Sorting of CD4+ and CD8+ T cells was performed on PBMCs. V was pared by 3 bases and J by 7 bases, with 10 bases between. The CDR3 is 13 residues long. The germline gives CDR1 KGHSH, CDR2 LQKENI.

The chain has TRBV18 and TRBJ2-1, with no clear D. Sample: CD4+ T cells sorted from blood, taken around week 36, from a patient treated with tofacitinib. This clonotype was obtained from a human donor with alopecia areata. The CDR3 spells CASSPLGKNEQFF. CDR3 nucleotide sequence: TGTGCCAGCTCACCCCTAGGGAAAAATGAGCAGTTCTTC.